This T cell receptor (beta chain) was recovered during a study of control samples from healthy donors and cancer patients. The V and J ends lost 3 bases and 14 bases respectively, with 11 bases between them. This CDR3 is 12 amino acids long. The assay was immunoSEQ multiplex PCR, and TCRdb's table has in-frame clones only and misses some. Of around 94,000 clones in the sample, 90% were seen once. Sequenced: blood. The source of this sequence is a woman aged 18-29 years in good health. The chain employs TRBV12-3 or TRBV12-4 and TRBJ1-6; D unresolved. The chain's CDR3 is CASSFVDRTLHF. DNA for the CDR3: TGTGCCAGCAGTTTTGTGGACCGCACCCTCCACTTT.